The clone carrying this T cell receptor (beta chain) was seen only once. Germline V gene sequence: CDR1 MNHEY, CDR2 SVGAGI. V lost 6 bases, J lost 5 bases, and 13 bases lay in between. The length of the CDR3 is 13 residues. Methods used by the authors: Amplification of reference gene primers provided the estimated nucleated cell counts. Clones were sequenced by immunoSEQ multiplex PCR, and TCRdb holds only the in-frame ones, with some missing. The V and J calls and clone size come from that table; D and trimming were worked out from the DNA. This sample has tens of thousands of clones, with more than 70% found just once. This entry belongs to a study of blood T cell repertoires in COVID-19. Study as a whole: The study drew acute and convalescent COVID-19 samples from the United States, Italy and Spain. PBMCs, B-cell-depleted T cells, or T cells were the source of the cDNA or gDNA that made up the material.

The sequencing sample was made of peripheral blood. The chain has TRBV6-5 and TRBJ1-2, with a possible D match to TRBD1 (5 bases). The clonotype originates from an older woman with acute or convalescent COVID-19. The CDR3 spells CASRAGGIYGYTF. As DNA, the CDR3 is TGTGCCAGCAGAGCGGGGGGGATTTATGGCTACACCTTC.